Presented here are 30 T cell receptor beta chains from one specimen sequenced in a study of T-cell memory formation after mild COVID-19. TCRdb processed the 5' RACE reads anew with MiXCR; each CDR3 protein has one entry. The data show a few hundred thousand distinct CDR3 sequences, around 26% seen once. Input material: PBMCs or a T cell subset sorted from them (not recorded which). The receptors here all came from an adult woman who had mild COVID-19 (a few samples of this study predate the infection). Cell type and time point are not known.

The rearrangement links TRBV20-1 to TRBJ2-4; 9 bases fit TRBD2. V trimming: 3 bases; J trimming: 5 bases; junction bases outside the gene matches: 5. Germline CDR1 DFQATT, CDR2 SNEGSKA (reference sequence). This CDR3 has 14 residues. Written as DNA, the CDR3 is TGCAGTGCTAGGGCTAGCGGGGTAGAAAACATTCAGTACTTC. The encoded protein is CSARASGVENIQYF.

The rearrangement links TRBV29-1 to TRBJ2-3; D remains unclear. CDR3 size: 13 residues. Germline V gives CDR1 SQVTM, CDR2 ANQGSEA. The germline V and J ends were trimmed by 5 bases and 1 base, with 10 bases remaining between them. CDR3 residues: CSVQAGGTDTQYF. CDR3 in DNA: TGCAGCGTTCAGGCAGGCGGCACAGATACGCAGTATTTT.

This clonotype was seen only a few times. The V gene is TRBV7-2, the J gene TRBJ2-7, with TRBD2 matching 10 bases. Looked up from germline, CDR1 is SGHTA and CDR2 is FQGNSA. CDR3 length: 15 residues. V shed 5 bases and J 2 bases; nucleotides not matched to a gene: 6. This chain's CDR3 is CASSEGLALTYEQYF. CDR3 DNA: TGTGCCAGCAGCGAGGGACTAGCGCTCACCTACGAGCAGTACTTC.

This clonotype was counted only a few times. This chain uses TRBV12-3 or TRBV12-4 with TRBJ1-1, with 9 bases aligning to TRBD1. The length of the CDR3 is 15 residues. The V segment lost 6 bases and the J segment 1 base; nucleotides outside the gene matches: 6. The CDR3 DNA reads TGTGCCAGCAGACTCGGACAGGGGACGAACACTGAAGCTTTCTTT. This encodes CASRLGQGTNTEAFF.

This clonotype was found a few times. The chain has TRBV6-2 or TRBV6-3 and TRBJ2-7, with D unclear. In germline, CDR1 is MNHEY, CDR2 SVGEGT. The CDR3 sequence is 14 residues long. V lost 4 bases to trimming and J lost 7 bases, with 17 bases between them. The CDR3 here is CASSSRDALREQYF. Written as DNA, the CDR3 is TGTGCCAGCAGTTCACGTGACGCGTTAAGGGAGCAGTACTTC.

This clonotype was seen more than once but under ten times. V usage is TRBV29-1 and J usage is TRBJ2-7; 8 bases are shared with TRBD1. CDR1 and CDR2 from the germline V gene are SQVTM and ANQGSEA. This CDR3 is 13 amino acids long. The V gene end was trimmed by 7 bases and the J gene end by 4 bases; junction bases not matched to a gene: 9. Here the CDR3 reads CSATGQGGYEQYF. CDR3 nucleotides: TGCAGCGCAACTGGACAGGGTGGTTACGAGCAGTACTTC.

The rearrangement joins TRBV7-2 to TRBJ2-3; D remains ambiguous. This CDR3 is 15 amino acids long. Germline CDR1 and CDR2: SGHTA and FQGNSA. V was cut by 1 base and J by 5 bases, with 13 bases left in between. As DNA, the CDR3 is TGTGCCAGCAGCTTAGGATCGGTCCGAGGAGATACGCAGTATTTT. Translation: CASSLGSVRGDTQYF.

The sample holds a few counts of this clonotype. This rearrangement joins TRBV18 to TRBJ2-7; unclear D gene. This CDR3 has 13 residues. V lost 2 bases and J lost 6, with 11 bases in between. Per germline, CDR1 KGHSH and CDR2 LQKENI. The DNA of the CDR3 is TGTGCCAGCTCACCAAGCCCGGTCGGCGAGCAGTACTTC. It codes for CASSPSPVGEQYF.

J is TRBJ2-5 and V is TRBV29-1, with 7 bases matching TRBD2. This CDR3 is built from 13 residues. Germline-derived CDR1 and CDR2 are SQVTM and ANQGSEA. Trimming took 5 bases from V and 1 from J; bases not matched to a gene: 4. The CDR3 DNA reads TGCAGCGTTCAGAGCGGGACCCAAGAGACCCAGTACTTC. This translates into CSVQSGTQETQYF. Looking up the rest from reference TRBV29-1 and TRBJ2-5 gives the full variable domain: SAVISQKPSRDICQRGTSLTIQCQVDSQVTMMFWYRQQPGQSLTLIATANQGSEATYESGFVIDKFPISRPNLTFSTLTVSNMSPEDSSIYLCSVQSGTQETQYFGPGTRLLVL.

The rearrangement links TRBV5-1 to TRBJ2-5; either TRBD1 or TRBD2 may fit D (5 bases each). V was clipped by 1 base and J by 5 bases, with 18 bases between them. This CDR3 is built from 16 residues. Germline lookup yields CDR1 SGHRS and CDR2 YFSETQ. CDR3 nucleotide sequence: TGCGCCAGCAGCTTGTGGACCTTCGGGGCCGGGGAGACCCAGTACTTC. It translates to CASSLWTFGAGETQYF.

This clonotype was detected only a few times. This chain connects TRBV30 to TRBJ2-1, with D possibly being TRBD1 (5 bases). V was trimmed by 3 bases and J by 11 bases, leaving 17 bases between them. Germline V CDR1 and CDR2: GTSNPN, SVGIG (reference sequence). The CDR3 loop spans 13 amino acids. For the CDR3, the DNA is TGTGCCTGGAGCGACCAGGGTTCAGGGAAGCAGTTCTTC. Protein sequence: CAWSDQGSGKQFF.

The chain combines TRBV10-3 with TRBJ2-1; TRBD2 matches 9 bases. The V and J ends lost 4 bases and 6 bases, in that order; junction bases with no gene match: 4. Germline CDR1 and CDR2: ENHRY and SYGVKD. The CDR3 consists of 14 residues. The CDR3 here is CAISAGRGGNEQFF. CDR3 coding DNA: TGTGCCATCAGTGCTGGGCGGGGGGGCAATGAGCAGTTCTTC.

This rearrangement joins TRBV7-2 to TRBJ1-6; D ambiguous. Germline values: CDR1 SGHTA, CDR2 FQGNSA. Trimming stripped 3 bases from V and 0 bases from J, with 9 bases between. There are 16 residues in the CDR3. CDR3 bases: TGTGCCAGCAGCTTGACAACCCTCTCCTATAATTCACCCCTCCACTTT. Its protein is CASSLTTLSYNSPLHF.

The gene calls are TRBV4-1 and TRBJ1-1, with TRBD1 matching 12 bases. The J segment lost 6 bases and the V segment lost 1 base, leaving 3 bases of the junction unmatched. CDR1 is MGHRA and CDR2 is YSYEKL in the germline V gene. The CDR3 sequence is 15 residues long. CDR3 region: CASSQVGDRGPEAFF. CDR3 bases: TGCGCCAGCAGCCAAGTGGGGGACAGGGGGCCTGAAGCTTTCTTT.

The chain links TRBV4-1 to TRBJ1-5; perhaps TRBD1 as D (6 bases). Trimming shortened V by 3 bases and J by 5 bases, and 8 bases separated the two germline ends. This CDR3 is built from 13 residues. Germline CDR1 MGHRA, CDR2 YSYEKL. The chain's CDR3 is CASSHAGDQPQHF. The DNA of the CDR3 is TGCGCCAGCAGCCACGCAGGGGATCAGCCCCAGCATTTT.

The rearrangement uses TRBV20-1 and TRBJ2-7; perhaps TRBD2 as D (6 bases). The CDR3 is 14 residues long. Germline lookup yields CDR1 DFQATT and CDR2 SNEGSKA (reference sequence). V lost 3 bases and J lost 2, with 14 bases in between. The CDR3 bases are TGCAGTGCTAGGTTCAGCGGGTCCACCTACGAGCAGTACTTC. Its protein is CSARFSGSTYEQYF.

This clonotype came up many times. The chain uses TRBV19 and TRBJ2-2; 7 bases align to TRBD2. Trimming at V came to 8 bases and at J to 5 bases, leaving 8 bases not matched to a gene. Germline CDR1 is LNHDA and CDR2 is SQIVND (reference sequence). This CDR3 is built from 14 residues. CDR3 loop: CASFSTGGTGELFF. The CDR3 DNA reads TGTGCCAGTTTTTCCACGGGAGGTACCGGGGAGCTGTTTTTT. Together with reference TRBV19 and TRBJ2-2, the CDR3 gives the full variable domain: DGGITQSPKYLFRKEGQNVTLSCEQNLNHDAMYWYRQDPGQGLRLIYYSQIVNDFQKGDIAEGYSVSREKKESFPLTVTSAQKNPTAFYLCASFSTGGTGELFFGEGSRLTVL.

For the CDR3, the DNA is TGTGCCAGCAGCAAAAGCAGTCGGGACAATAGGGCTTTCTTT. Translating gives CASSKSSRDNRAFF. The V and J genes are TRBV21-1 and TRBJ1-1; TRBD1, the table's D call, was not compared with the DNA. TRBV21-1 corresponds to a pseudogene. The CDR3 is made up of 14 amino acids.

This clonotype has just a few counts. The V call is TRBV5-1, the J call TRBJ2-5; possibly TRBD1 or TRBD2 for D (5 bases each). The CDR3 has 12 amino acids. Deletions cut 7 bases from V and 1 base from J, with 8 bases between. The V gene's germline CDR1 is SGHRS and CDR2 YFSETQ. The CDR3 loop reads CASRGPQETQYF. The CDR3 nucleotides are TGCGCCAGCCGGGGCCCCCAAGAGACCCAGTACTTC.

This chain joins TRBV7-3 and TRBJ2-3; D remains ambiguous. Trimming cost V 1 base and J 0 bases, with 8 bases left between them. This CDR3 comprises 15 residues. Germline assignment: CDR1 SGHTA and CDR2 FQGTGA. CDR3 in DNA: TGTGCCAGCAGCTTAAACTACCAAAGCACAGATACGCAGTATTTT. Translated, it gives CASSLNYQSTDTQYF. Complete variable domain (other parts from reference TRBV7-3 and TRBJ2-3): GAGVSQTPSNKVTEKGKYVELRCDPISGHTALYWYRQSLGQGPEFLIYFQGTGAADDSGLPNDRFFAVRPEGSVSTLKIQRTERGDSAVYLCASSLNYQSTDTQYFGPGTRLTVL.

This clonotype was counted between two and nine times. V is TRBV27 and J is TRBJ2-2; D is undetermined. This CDR3 contains 13 residues. V lost 3 bases to trimming and J lost 7 bases, with 9 bases between them. In germline, CDR1 is MNHEY, CDR2 SMNVEV (reference sequence). The CDR3 nucleotides read TGTGCCAGCAGTTTGAACGGTTACGGGGAGCTGTTTTTT. It codes for CASSLNGYGELFF.

This clonotype was seen more than once but under ten times. This chain connects TRBV7-9 to TRBJ2-5; D possibly corresponds to TRBD2 (6 bases). The germline V gene has CDR1 SEHNR and CDR2 FQNEAQ (reference sequence). The CDR3 has 15 residues. The V gene lost 4 bases and the J gene lost 1 base, with 13 bases spanning the gap. The CDR3 sequence: CASSWTRRGQETQYF. The CDR3 nucleotides read TGTGCCAGCAGCTGGACCAGGAGGGGCCAAGAGACCCAGTACTTC.

This clonotype has only a few counts. This chain connects TRBV4-2 to TRBJ1-1, with D perhaps matching TRBD1 (5 bases). Trimming removed 3 bases from V and 0 bases from J, with 11 bases in between. This CDR3 comprises 15 residues. Germline CDR1 and CDR2: LGHNA and YNFKEQ. CDR3 in amino acids: CASSHTTALNTEAFF. The CDR3 region has the DNA TGTGCCAGCAGCCACACGACAGCGTTGAACACTGAAGCTTTCTTT.

This chain connects TRBV5-1 to TRBJ2-5; TRBD2 aligns across 8 bases. The germline gives CDR1 SGHRS, CDR2 YFSETQ. CDR3 size: 17 residues. V lost 4 bases and J lost 4; bases outside the gene matches: 15. The CDR3 sequence is CASSTTGGAGAVETQYF. The CDR3, as DNA: TGCGCCAGCAGCACCACCGGAGGAGCGGGGGCCGTAGAGACCCAGTACTTC.

There are a few counts of this clonotype. The chain has TRBV9 and TRBJ2-3, with 9 bases lining up with TRBD2. The CDR3 has 19 residues. Germline assignment: CDR1 SGDLS and CDR2 YYNGEE. V shed 0 bases, J shed 1 base, and the junction held 12 bases outside the gene matches. In DNA, the CDR3 is TGTGCCAGCAGCGTAGCTTCCGAGGCGGGGGGGCCGGGCACAGATACGCAGTATTTT. Translation gives CASSVASEAGGPGTDTQYF.

The V gene is TRBV6-1, the J gene TRBJ1-2; D possibly corresponds to TRBD1 (5 bases). The CDR3 runs 15 residues. Trimming removed 7 bases at V and 0 bases at J, with 15 bases between. Germline CDR1 is MNHNS and CDR2 is SASEGT. CDR3 loop: CASKRGSAANYGYTF. The CDR3 bases are TGTGCCAGCAAACGGGGCTCGGCTGCTAACTATGGCTACACCTTC.

The chain couples TRBV27 to TRBJ1-5, with a tentative D call TRBD1 (6 bases). Deletions cut 4 bases from V and 3 bases from J, with 16 bases between. The germline V gene has CDR1 MNHEY and CDR2 SMNVEV (reference sequence). The CDR3 sequence is 16 residues long. The CDR3 region is CASSSSFDRFNQPQHF. The CDR3 coding sequence is TGTGCCAGCAGTTCCTCCTTCGACAGGTTCAATCAGCCCCAGCATTTT.

This rearrangement joins TRBV5-5 to TRBJ1-1; no reliable D call. The CDR3 extends over 14 amino acids. Trimming shortened V by 4 bases and J by 7 bases, and 17 bases separated the two germline ends. In germline, CDR1 is SGHKS, CDR2 YYEKEE (reference sequence). As DNA, the CDR3 is TGTGCCAGCAGCCCCCGCGCGGACTGGAGTGAAGCTTTCTTT. Amino acid sequence: CASSPRADWSEAFF.

This chain joins TRBV7-9 and TRBJ2-7; 9 bases are shared with TRBD1. Germline V gives CDR1 SEHNR, CDR2 FQNEAQ (reference sequence). CDR3 size: 14 residues. Unmatched junction bases numbered 7, after V lost 6 bases and J lost 4 bases. Here the CDR3 reads CASSTGTGNYEQYF. The CDR3 DNA sequence: TGTGCCAGCAGTACCGGGACAGGGAATTACGAGCAGTACTTC.

The rearrangement joins TRBV14 to TRBJ1-6; 8 bases map to TRBD1. With V trimmed by 3 bases and J by 7 bases, 2 bases remained unmatched. The CDR3 extends over 14 amino acids. From germline, CDR1 is SGHDN and CDR2 FVKESK. The CDR3 loop reads CASSQNRGNSPLHF. CDR3 nucleotides: TGTGCCAGCAGCCAGAACAGGGGGAATTCACCCCTCCACTTT.